This T cell receptor beta chain was identified in a study of T-cell memory formation after mild COVID-19. Study conclusions and caveats: CD4+ contracting clones were mainly CM and EM; CD8+ ones, EMRA.

This clonotype was found a few times. Its target is unknown. A 5'RACE reaction primed in the constant segment made cDNA libraries of TCR alpha and TCR beta, and these carried sample barcodes and UMIs. MiXCR, applied by TCRdb to the 5' RACE reads, yields one record per CDR3 protein. The repertoire holds 350,000 to 500,000 distinct CDR3 sequences, with less than 25% as singletons. CDR1 SGHRS and CDR2 YFSETQ come from the germline V gene. The CDR3 consists of 16 residues. J was trimmed by 5 bases and V by 0 bases; bases with no gene match: 10. The TCR originated in an adult woman who had mild COVID-19 (a few samples of this study predate the infection). Cell type and time point are not known. Sequenced: PBMCs or a T cell subset sorted from them (not recorded which). V is TRBV5-1 and J is TRBJ2-7; 8 nucleotides align to TRBD2. The CDR3 DNA sequence: TGCGCCAGCAGCTTGGACGGGAGGGCCTTTAGCAACGAGCAGTACTTC. This translates into CASSLDGRAFSNEQYF.